These 31 T cell receptor beta chains originate from one sample sequenced in a study of technical replicates of blood from a handful of donors. TCRdb's table, derived via immunoSEQ multiplex PCR, lists solely in-frame clones and lacks some. Seen here are more than 60,000 clones, 90% to 95% observed once, and the top ten hold about 0.37%. Sequencing used T cells isolated from PBMCs. The receptors originated from a human donor in good health.

This sequence joins TRBV28 and TRBJ1-2, with a possible D match to TRBD1 (5 bases). Per the germline V gene, CDR1 is MDHEN and CDR2 is SYDVKM. Deletions cut 3 bases from V and 0 bases from J, with 11 bases between. The CDR3 has 15 amino acids. The CDR3 region has the DNA TGTGCCAGCAGTTTGGCGGGACCTCCTAACTATGGCTACACCTTC. This encodes CASSLAGPPNYGYTF.

The V and J genes are TRBV2 and TRBJ1-4; unclear D gene. Germline CDR1 and CDR2: SNHLY and FYNNEI. V was cut by 7 bases and J by 0 bases, with 12 bases left in between. This CDR3 comprises 15 residues. CDR3: CASTRETSTNEKLFF. CDR3 nucleotide sequence: TGTGCCAGCACGAGGGAGACCTCAACTAATGAAAAACTGTTTTTT. The complete variable domain, with remaining parts taken from reference TRBV2 and TRBJ1-4, reads EPEVTQTPSHQVTQMGQEVILRCVPISNHLYFYWYRQILGQKVEFLVSFYNNEISEKSEIFDDQFSVERPDGSNFTLKIRSTKLEDSAMYFCASTRETSTNEKLFFGSGTQLSVL.

On this clone: Other DNA sequences in this specimen translate into the identical CDR3. J is TRBJ2-7 and V is TRBV27, with no clear D. From germline, CDR1 is MNHEY and CDR2 SMNVEV (reference sequence). There are 10 residues in the CDR3. Trimming left V 8 bases short and J 2 bases short, with 4 bases between. Written as DNA, the CDR3 is TGTGCCAGCGGGCCCTACGAGCAGTACTTC. Its translation: CASGPYEQYF.

This chain's CDR3 is CASSLPGTGIHEQYF. CDR3 nucleotides: TGTGCCAGCAGCTTACCCGGGACAGGGATACACGAGCAGTACTTC. The J gene is TRBJ2-7, the V gene TRBV5-4, with 9 bases fitting TRBD1. From germline, CDR1 is SGHNT and CDR2 YYREEE (reference sequence). The CDR3 runs to 15 residues. The V and J ends lost 2 bases and 5 bases, in that order; junction bases with no gene match: 8.

The chain uses TRBV7-7 and TRBJ2-1, with 8 bases identical to TRBD2. Germline CDR1 reads SSHAT; CDR2 reads FNYEAQ (reference sequence). V was pared by 5 bases and J by 7 bases, with 10 bases of the junction left unmatched. The CDR3 length is 15 residues. The CDR3: CASSPIQRESNEQFF. The CDR3 nucleotides read TGTGCCAGCAGCCCCATCCAGCGGGAGTCAAATGAGCAGTTCTTC. Based on the CDR3 plus reference TRBV7-7 and TRBJ2-1, the full variable domain is GAGVSQSPRYKVTKRGQDVTLRCDPISSHATLYWYQQALGQGPEFLTYFNYEAQPDKSGLPSDRFSAERPEGSISTLTIQRTEQRDSAMYRCASSPIQRESNEQFFGPGTRLTVL.

The chain joins TRBV10-3 to TRBJ1-2; D uncertain. The ends were cut back, 4 bases at V and 0 bases at J, with 18 bases in the middle. The CDR3 sequence is 17 residues long. The V gene's germline CDR1 is ENHRY and CDR2 SYGVKD. In DNA form, the CDR3 reads TGTGCCATCAGTGTGGAGGTGCAGGTCGGAGCTAACTATGGCTACACCTTC. It codes for CAISVEVQVGANYGYTF.

The chain employs TRBV6-1 and TRBJ1-5; TRBD1 matches at 7 bases. The CDR3 loop spans 15 amino acids. The germline V gene encodes CDR1 MNHNS and CDR2 SASEGT. Trimming at V came to 4 bases and at J to 7 bases, leaving 10 bases not matched to a gene. CDR3 sequence reads: CASSANLRDSQPQHF. The CDR3 coding sequence is TGTGCCAGCAGTGCGAACCTCCGGGACAGCCAGCCCCAGCATTTT.

CDR3 residues: CASSLVRSPEAFF. The CDR3 DNA is TGTGCCAGCAGCTTAGTGCGAAGTCCCGAAGCTTTCTTT. This chain uses TRBV7-9 with TRBJ1-1; D is uncertain. V was shortened by 1 base and J by 8 bases, with 11 bases between the two germline ends. The CDR3 extends over 13 amino acids. In germline, CDR1 is SEHNR, CDR2 FQNEAQ (reference sequence).

The rearrangement joins TRBV9 to TRBJ1-1; 12 nucleotides align to TRBD1. The CDR3 runs to 13 residues. Germline V gives CDR1 SGDLS, CDR2 YYNGEE. With V trimmed by 7 bases and J by 4 bases, 2 bases remained unmatched. CDR3 amino acids: CASGTGGGTEAFF. The CDR3 DNA follows: TGTGCCAGCGGGACAGGGGGCGGCACTGAAGCTTTCTTT.

The rearrangement links TRBV5-1 to TRBJ1-1; 7 nucleotides agree with TRBD1. J gave up 5 bases and V 0 bases, and 4 bases lay outside the gene matches. There are 14 residues in the CDR3. CDR1 SGHRS and CDR2 YFSETQ come from the germline V gene. The chain's CDR3 is CASSLGGRGTEAFF. The CDR3 DNA sequence: TGCGCCAGCAGCTTGGGGGGCAGGGGGACTGAAGCTTTCTTT. Complete variable domain (other parts from reference TRBV5-1 and TRBJ1-1): KAGVTQTPRYLIKTRGQQVTLSCSPISGHRSVSWYQQTPGQGLQFLFEYFSETQRNKGNFPGRFSGRQFSNSRSEMNVSTLELGDSALYLCASSLGGRGTEAFFGQGTRLTVV.

The chain carries TRBV5-6 and TRBJ2-1; D not resolved. V was shortened by 0 bases and J by 2 bases, with 9 bases between the two germline ends. The length of the CDR3 is 15 residues. Germline loops: CDR1 SGHDT, CDR2 YYEEEE. Written as DNA, the CDR3 is TGTGCCAGCAGCTTGGTTGGGCCACCCTACAATGAGCAGTTCTTC. Its protein is CASSLVGPPYNEQFF.

This clone was counted a single time. V usage is TRBV5-4 and J usage is TRBJ1-1, with D perhaps TRBD1 (5 bases). The CDR3 extends over 14 amino acids. Germline loops: CDR1 SGHNT, CDR2 YYREEE (reference sequence). The germline V and J ends were trimmed by 2 bases and 6 bases, with 14 bases remaining between them. CDR3 region: CASSFLGGESEAFF. The CDR3 DNA is TGTGCCAGCAGCTTTCTGGGGGGGGAGTCTGAAGCTTTCTTT.

This clone was seen a single time. This rearrangement joins TRBV14 to TRBJ2-1; D unclear. CDR3 length: 14 amino acids. Trimming took off 8 bases at V and 8 bases at J, with 19 bases between the two ends. The germline gives CDR1 SGHDN, CDR2 FVKESK. DNA of the CDR3: TGTGCCAGCGGTTCCGCTTCGCGTAATCATGAGCAGTTCTTC. Translating gives CASGSASRNHEQFF.

This chain links TRBV11-2 with TRBJ2-7; TRBD2 matches 13 bases. Germline V gene sequence: CDR1 SGHAT, CDR2 FQNNGV. V shed 4 bases and J 3 bases; nucleotides not matched to a gene: 3. The CDR3 contains 15 residues. CDR3 sequence: CASSSGLAGLYEQYF. The CDR3 DNA reads TGTGCCAGCAGCTCGGGACTAGCGGGGCTCTACGAGCAGTACTTC.

The V call is TRBV6-5, the J call TRBJ1-5; D perhaps matches TRBD1 (5 bases). The CDR3 covers 14 residues. Per the germline V gene, CDR1 is MNHEY and CDR2 is SVGAGI. V was trimmed by 8 bases and J by 0 bases, leaving 11 bases between them. In nucleotides, the CDR3 is TGTGCCAGCTCGGCAGGGTCTAGCAATCAGCCCCAGCATTTT. Protein sequence: CASSAGSSNQPQHF.

In this sample, this clone turned up a few times. The chain combines TRBV18 with TRBJ1-2; D gene unclear. Per the germline V gene, CDR1 is KGHSH and CDR2 is LQKENI. The CDR3 has 11 residues. V lost 3 bases and J lost 6, with 5 bases in between. For the CDR3, the DNA is TGTGCCAGCTCACCCGGGGATGGCTACACCTTC. Residues: CASSPGDGYTF. Filled out from reference TRBV18 and TRBJ1-2, the complete variable domain reads NAGVMQNPRHLVRRRGQEARLRCSPMKGHSHVYWYRQLPEEGLKFMVYLQKENIIDESGMPKERFSAEFPKEGPSILRIQQVVRGDSAAYFCASSPGDGYTFGSGTRLTVV.

The rearrangement joins TRBV27 to TRBJ1-2, with TRBD1 identical over 7 bases. Trimming at V came to 4 bases and at J to 0 bases, leaving 2 bases not matched to a gene. CDR1 is MNHEY and CDR2 is SMNVEV in the germline V gene (reference sequence). CDR3 length: 14 amino acids. CDR3 DNA sequence: TGTGCCAGCAGTTCCGGGACAGCTAACTATGGCTACACCTTC. It encodes CASSSGTANYGYTF.

This clone occurred once. The CDR3 DNA follows: TGTGCCAGCAGCTATACAGGGGAAGAGCAGTTCTTC. Amino acids: CASSYTGEEQFF. The genes are TRBV5-4 and TRBJ2-1, with TRBD1 identical over 7 bases. The CDR3 runs 12 residues. Looked up from germline, CDR1 is SGHNT and CDR2 is YYREEE (reference sequence). V shed 3 bases and J 10 bases; nucleotides not matched to a gene: 4.

The chain is built from TRBV14 and TRBJ2-2, with 7 bases identical to TRBD1. After removal of 0 bases from V and 0 bases from J, the junction contained 4 bases not matched to a gene. The CDR3 has 17 amino acids. CDR1 and CDR2 (germline): SGHDN, FVKESK. The CDR3 reads CASSQDATGPNTGELFF. In DNA, the CDR3 is TGTGCCAGCAGCCAAGACGCGACAGGGCCGAACACCGGGGAGCTGTTTTTT.

The chain has TRBV4-1 and TRBJ1-4; 11 bases agree with TRBD1. Trimming removed 2 bases from V and 8 bases from J; junction bases left unmatched: 7. The CDR3 totals 16 residues. Germline CDR1 and CDR2: MGHRA and YSYEKL. This chain's CDR3 is CASSQLHRDRGEKLFF. For the CDR3, the DNA is TGCGCCAGCAGCCAATTACACCGGGACAGGGGGGAAAAACTGTTTTTT.

CDR3 nucleotides: TGTGCCAGCAGTGAAGGACAGGGCAATCAGCCCCAGCATTTT. This codes for CASSEGQGNQPQHF. The V gene is TRBV6-1, the J gene TRBJ1-5; D may be TRBD1 (6 bases). This CDR3 spans 14 amino acids. Trimming removed 1 base at V and 2 bases at J, with 6 bases between. The germline CDR1 and CDR2 sequences are MNHNS and SASEGT.

The sample holds one count of this clone. This chain's CDR3 is CSVGAGRTYEQYF. CDR3 coding DNA: TGCAGCGTTGGGGCGGGCCGGACCTACGAGCAGTACTTC. The chain uses TRBV29-1 and TRBJ2-7, with D perhaps matching TRBD2 (5 bases). Trimming removed 4 bases at V and 2 bases at J, with 12 bases between. Looked up from germline, CDR1 is SQVTM and CDR2 is ANQGSEA. The length of the CDR3 is 13 residues.

This clone was detected only a few times. The gene calls are TRBV9 and TRBJ2-2; 10 bases are a match to TRBD2. Per germline, CDR1 SGDLS and CDR2 YYNGEE. The CDR3 loop spans 16 amino acids. V shed 1 base, J shed 5 bases, and the junction held 5 bases outside the gene matches. As DNA, the CDR3 is TGTGCCAGCAGCGTATTTGGACTAGCGGTTACCGGGGAGCTGTTTTTT. Protein: CASSVFGLAVTGELFF.

The chain carries TRBV7-9 and TRBJ1-4; TRBD1 matches 9 bases. The CDR3 spans 13 residues. V shed 5 bases and J 8 bases; nucleotides not matched to a gene: 3. CDR1 is SEHNR and CDR2 is FQNEAQ in the germline V gene (reference sequence). The CDR3 DNA reads TGTGCCAGCAGCCGGGGACAGGGAGAAAAACTGTTTTTT. This gives the protein CASSRGQGEKLFF.

In nucleotides, the CDR3 is TGTGCCAGCAGCCTACCCTCACGACTTACAGATACGCAGTATTTT. Residues: CASSLPSRLTDTQYF. V is TRBV21-1 and J is TRBJ2-3; the table's D call, TRBD2, has no DNA check behind it. TRBV21-1 is deemed a pseudogene. This CDR3 contains 15 residues.

V usage is TRBV5-4 and J usage is TRBJ1-1; 7 bases fit TRBD1. V lost 3 bases, J lost 3 bases, and 8 bases stayed unmatched. The CDR3 sequence is 15 residues long. Germline-derived CDR1 and CDR2 are SGHNT and YYREEE (reference sequence). CDR3 coding DNA: TGTGCCAGCAGCTATGACAGGGCTGGGGACACTGAAGCTTTCTTT. This encodes CASSYDRAGDTEAFF.

This clone has only a few counts. The rearrangement uses TRBV28 and TRBJ1-5, with 8 bases that match TRBD1. The germline CDR1 and CDR2 sequences are MDHEN and SYDVKM. V was clipped by 2 bases and J by 5 bases; unmatched bases: 2. The CDR3 has 14 amino acids. CDR3 residues: CASSLAGGYQPQHF. CDR3 nucleotide sequence: TGTGCCAGCAGTTTAGCAGGGGGCTATCAGCCCCAGCATTTT.

V and J are TRBV5-1 and TRBJ1-1; perhaps TRBD1 as D (5 bases). The germline V and J ends were trimmed by 5 bases and 1 base, with 9 bases remaining between them. The CDR3 extends over 13 amino acids. In germline, CDR1 is SGHRS, CDR2 YFSETQ. In DNA form, the CDR3 reads TGCGCCAGCAGTCAGGGTAAGAACACTGAAGCTTTCTTT. Translating it yields CASSQGKNTEAFF.

This chain connects TRBV11-1 to TRBJ2-7, with 10 positions matching TRBD2. The J segment lost 3 bases and the V segment lost 5 bases, leaving 16 bases of the junction unmatched. Germline CDR1 and CDR2: SGHAT and FQDESV (reference sequence). The CDR3 is 18 residues long. The CDR3, as DNA: TGTGCCAGCAGCGACTGGCTAGCGGGAGAGCCCCGAAGCTACGAGCAGTACTTC. This sequence encodes CASSDWLAGEPRSYEQYF.

This clone was seen once. The gene calls are TRBV19 and TRBJ2-4, with 8 bases aligning to TRBD1. Germline V CDR1 and CDR2: LNHDA, SQIVND (reference sequence). There are 15 residues in the CDR3. J gave up 3 bases and V 3 bases, and 4 bases lay outside the gene matches. In DNA, the CDR3 is TGTGCCAGTAGTATGGACAGGGTCGACAAAAACATTCAGTACTTC. Translated: CASSMDRVDKNIQYF.

This chain connects TRBV6-5 to TRBJ1-5; D gene unclear. The CDR3 is 14 amino acids. Per germline, CDR1 MNHEY and CDR2 SVGAGI. V gave up 6 bases and J gave up 1 base, with 10 bases separating them. DNA of the CDR3: TGTGCCAGCAGAACCCTAAAGAGCAATCAGCCCCAGCATTTT. It yields the protein CASRTLKSNQPQHF.